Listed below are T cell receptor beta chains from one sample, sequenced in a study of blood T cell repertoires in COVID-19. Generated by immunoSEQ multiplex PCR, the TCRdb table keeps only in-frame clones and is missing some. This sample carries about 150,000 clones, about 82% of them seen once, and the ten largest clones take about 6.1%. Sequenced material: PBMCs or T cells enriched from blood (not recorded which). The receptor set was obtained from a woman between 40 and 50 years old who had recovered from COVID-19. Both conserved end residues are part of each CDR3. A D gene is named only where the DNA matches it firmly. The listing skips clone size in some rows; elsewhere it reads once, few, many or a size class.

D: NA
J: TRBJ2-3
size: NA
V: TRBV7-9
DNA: TGTGCCAGCAGCTTAAGCGACAGTAGCACAGATACGCAGTATTTT
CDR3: CASSLSDSSTDTQYF

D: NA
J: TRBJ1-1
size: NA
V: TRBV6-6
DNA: TGTGCCAGCAGGGAGGGATTATCGAACACTGAAGCTTTCTTT
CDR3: CASREGLSNTEAFF

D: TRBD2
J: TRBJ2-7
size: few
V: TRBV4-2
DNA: TGTGCCAGCAGCGGGGGCAAGCGGGAGGATCCTTTGGGTTACGAGCAGTACTTC
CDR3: CASSGGKREDPLGYEQYF

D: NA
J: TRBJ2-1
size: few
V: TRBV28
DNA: TGTGCCAGCGGCGACCCAGGTAATGAGCAGTTCTTC
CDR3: CASGDPGNEQFF

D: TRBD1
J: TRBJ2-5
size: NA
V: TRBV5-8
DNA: TGTGCCAGCAGCCCTAATTCGGGGTCTCCAGGGGGAGAGACCCAGTACTTC
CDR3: CASSPNSGSPGGETQYF

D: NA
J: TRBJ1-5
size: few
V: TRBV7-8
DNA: TGTGCCAGCAGCTTAGGGAGGGATCGGCAGCCCCAGCATTTT
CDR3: CASSLGRDRQPQHF

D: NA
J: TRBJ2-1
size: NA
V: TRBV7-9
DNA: TGTGCCAGCAGCATGGACAGATACAATGAGCAGTTCTTC
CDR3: CASSMDRYNEQFF

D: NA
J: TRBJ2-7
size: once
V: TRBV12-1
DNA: TGTGCCAGCAGCTTTGACGCCGGGACACCGAGTACCTACGAGCAGTACTTC
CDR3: CASSFDAGTPSTYEQYF

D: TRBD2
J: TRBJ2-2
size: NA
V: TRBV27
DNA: TGTGCCAGCAGTTTATTAGGACTAGCGGAGCTCAACACCGGGGAGCTGTTTTTT
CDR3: CASSLLGLAELNTGELFF

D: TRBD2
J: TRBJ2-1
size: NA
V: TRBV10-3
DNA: TGTGCCATCAGTCAGGAAGGGACTAGCGGGGGGGATGAGCAGTTCTTC
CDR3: CAISQEGTSGGDEQFF

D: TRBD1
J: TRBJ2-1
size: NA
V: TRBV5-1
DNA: TGCGCCAGCAGCTTAGGACAGGTCTCCTACAATGAGCAGTTCTTC
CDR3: CASSLGQVSYNEQFF

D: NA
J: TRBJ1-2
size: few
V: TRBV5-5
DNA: TGTGCCAGCAGCCCCGGAGGGGTCGCTAACTATGGCTACACCTTC
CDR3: CASSPGGVANYGYTF

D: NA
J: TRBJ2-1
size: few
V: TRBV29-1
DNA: TGCAGCGTTGCCAGCGCATCCTACAATGAGCAGTTCTTC
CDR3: CSVASASYNEQFF

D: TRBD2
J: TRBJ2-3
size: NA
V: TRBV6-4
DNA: TGTGCCAGCAGTGACGCAACTAGCGGGGACACAGATACGCAGTATTTT
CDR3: CASSDATSGDTDTQYF

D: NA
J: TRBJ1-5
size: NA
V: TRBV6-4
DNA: TGTGCCAGCAGTGAGTACAGGGCCTTCAATCAGCCCCAGCATTTT
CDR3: CASSEYRAFNQPQHF

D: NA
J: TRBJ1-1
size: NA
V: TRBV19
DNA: TGTGCCAGTAGTATCGGGGGGCAGAACACTGAAGCTTTCTTT
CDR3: CASSIGGQNTEAFF

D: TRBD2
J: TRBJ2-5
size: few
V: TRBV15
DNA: TGTGCCACCAGCTCCCGGGGGGGCCGGGAGACCCAGTACTTC
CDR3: CATSSRGGRETQYF

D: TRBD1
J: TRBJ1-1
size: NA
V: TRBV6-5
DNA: TGTGCCAGCAGTTCTCCGGGACAGGGGGACACTGAAGCTTTCTTT
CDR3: CASSSPGQGDTEAFF

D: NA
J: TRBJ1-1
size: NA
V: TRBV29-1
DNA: TGCAGCGTTATGGTGAGAGGCACTGAAGCTTTCTTT
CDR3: CSVMVRGTEAFF

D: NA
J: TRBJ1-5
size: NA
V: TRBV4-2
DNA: TGTGCCAGCAGCCAAGATATGATAGACTCTTATAGCAATCAGCCCCAGCATTTT
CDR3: CASSQDMIDSYSNQPQHF

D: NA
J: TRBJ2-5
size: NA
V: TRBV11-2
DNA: TGTGCCAGCAGCTTAGGATACTCAGAGACCCAGTACTTC
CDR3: CASSLGYSETQYF

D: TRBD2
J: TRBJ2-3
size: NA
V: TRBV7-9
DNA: TGTGCCAGCAGCTCGATACCTTTGACTAGCGGGCCTAGCACAGATACGCAGTATTTT
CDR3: CASSSIPLTSGPSTDTQYF

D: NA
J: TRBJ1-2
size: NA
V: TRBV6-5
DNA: TGTGCCAGCAGGACAGACTTAGAACGAGGCTACACCTTC
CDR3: CASRTDLERGYTF

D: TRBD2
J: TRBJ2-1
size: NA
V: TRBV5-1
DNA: TGCGCCAGCAGCTATCAGGCGGGGGGCCATGAGCAGTTCTTC
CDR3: CASSYQAGGHEQFF

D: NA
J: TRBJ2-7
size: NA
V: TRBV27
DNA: TGTGCCAGCAGTTTGCTGGGCAGGGCTTACGAGCAGTACTTC
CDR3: CASSLLGRAYEQYF